The 25 T cell receptor beta chains below all came from one sample that was sequenced in a study of type 1 regulatory T cells. TCRdb analysed the reads with MiXCR anew, one entry per CDR3 protein. This table holds approximately 77,000 distinct CDR3 sequences, 20% to 25% found once. The study's findings and limits: Type 1 regulatory T cells had a more restricted TCR repertoire than non-type 1 regulatory T cells.

These TCRs' antigens remain unknown. The sequencing input was cultured type 1 regulatory T (Tr1) cells, either the whole culture or a sorted fraction (not recorded which). Receptors originate from a human donor in good health.

The chain joins TRBV18 to TRBJ2-3; the D is unclear. The CDR3 has 15 residues. The germline V and J ends were trimmed by 2 bases and 4 bases, with 13 bases remaining between them. CDR1 KGHSH and CDR2 LQKENI come from the germline V gene. This CDR3 reads CASSPGSGLADTQYF. CDR3 sequence (DNA): TGTGCCAGCTCACCAGGCTCGGGCTTAGCAGATACGCAGTATTTT.

This clonotype was observed a handful of times. V and J are TRBV5-4 and TRBJ1-1; a possible D gene is TRBD1 (5 bases). Germline assignment: CDR1 SGHNT and CDR2 YYREEE (reference sequence). Trimming pared 9 bases from V and 4 bases from J, leaving 19 bases between. The CDR3 spans 14 residues. CDR3 region: CATHSGRTRTEAFF. The CDR3 nucleotides are TGTGCCACACATTCAGGCAGGACACGCACTGAAGCTTTCTTT. Complete variable domain (other parts from reference TRBV5-4 and TRBJ1-1): ETGVTQSPTHLIKTRGQQVTLRCSSQSGHNTVSWYQQALGQGPQFIFQYYREEENGRGNFPPRFSGLQFPNYSSELNVNALELDDSALYLCATHSGRTRTEAFFGQGTRLTVV.

The chain carries TRBV12-3 or TRBV12-4 and TRBJ2-2, with 8 bases matching TRBD2. J gave up 7 bases and V 4 bases, and 8 bases lay outside the gene matches. This CDR3 spans 15 amino acids. The CDR3 coding sequence is TGTGCCAGCAGTTCCGGGGTAGCGGGATACGGGGAGCTGTTTTTT. Amino acids: CASSSGVAGYGELFF.

The chain uses TRBV29-1 and TRBJ2-1; TRBD2 aligns across 12 bases. Germline V gene lookup returns CDR1 SQVTM and CDR2 ANQGSEA. This CDR3 has 15 amino acids. The V gene end was trimmed by 5 bases and the J gene end by 0 bases; junction bases not matched to a gene: 2. The CDR3 loop reads CSVMTSGSSYNEQFF. In nucleotides, the CDR3 is TGCAGCGTTATGACTAGCGGGAGCTCCTACAATGAGCAGTTCTTC.

V gene TRBV6-1 combines with J gene TRBJ2-3, with a possible D match to TRBD1 (6 bases). Trimming left V 5 bases short and J 1 base short, with 13 bases between. Germline-derived CDR1 and CDR2 are MNHNS and SASEGT. The CDR3 consists of 15 residues. CDR3: CASSPLEGGTDTQYF. In DNA form, the CDR3 reads TGTGCCAGCAGTCCCCTAGAGGGGGGCACAGATACGCAGTATTTT.

The chain uses TRBV5-1 and TRBJ1-5, with D perhaps TRBD1 (5 bases). The V end was cut by 4 bases, the J end by 11 bases, with 16 bases between. CDR3 length: 13 amino acids. Looked up from germline, CDR1 is SGHRS and CDR2 is YFSETQ. CDR3 in amino acids: CASSPGPDETQHF. CDR3 DNA sequence: TGCGCCAGCAGCCCAGGGCCGGACGAGACCCAGCATTTT.

The V and J genes are TRBV23-1 and TRBJ2-2; 7 bases are a match to TRBD1. TRBV23-1 is designated an ORF whose function remains uncertain. Trimming at V came to 5 bases and at J to 6 bases, leaving 9 bases not matched to a gene. The CDR3 is 15 amino acids. The CDR3 loop is CASSDRVHPAGELFF. The CDR3 nucleotides are TGCGCCAGCAGTGACAGGGTCCATCCCGCCGGGGAGCTGTTTTTT.

On this clonotype itself: Possible read error: a much larger clone is one base away. In this CDR3 the conserved last residue, phenylalanine or tryptophan, is missing, so a read error is likely. Written as DNA, the CDR3 is TGTGCCAGCAGCTTAAACGCGGACAATGAGCAGTTCTCC. It is translated as CASSLNADNEQFS. The chain links TRBV7-3 to TRBJ2-1; no definite D call. Germline CDR1 SGHTA, CDR2 FQGTGA. This CDR3 comprises 13 residues. Trimming took off 1 base at V and 5 bases at J, with 6 bases between the two ends.

This clonotype was found a few times. This rearrangement joins TRBV7-9 to TRBJ1-5; 11 bases line up with TRBD1. Per germline, CDR1 SEHNR and CDR2 FQNEAQ (reference sequence). Germline trimming cut 3 bases from V and 10 bases from J; bases unmatched to any gene: 11. The CDR3 is made up of 16 amino acids. The CDR3 sequence is CASSFGTGGTNPPQHF. CDR3 nucleotide sequence: TGTGCCAGCAGCTTCGGGACAGGGGGGACTAATCCTCCCCAGCATTTT.

This clonotype was counted only a few times. This chain connects TRBV12-3 or TRBV12-4 to TRBJ1-5; TRBD1 might be the D (5 bases). CDR3 length: 15 residues. Trimming left V 4 bases short and J 2 bases short, with 12 bases between. CDR3 sequence: CASSWGILGNQPQHF. The CDR3, as DNA: TGTGCCAGCAGTTGGGGCATTCTTGGCAATCAGCCCCAGCATTTT.

There are a few counts of this clonotype. The rearrangement joins TRBV7-8 to TRBJ2-2; 9 nucleotides align to TRBD1. CDR3 length: 15 amino acids. Germline-derived CDR1 and CDR2 are SGHVS and FQNEAQ. The trim removed 3 bases at V and 3 bases at J, leaving 2 bases unmatched. CDR3 coding DNA: TGTGCCAGCAGCTTCGGGGACAGGGACACCGGGGAGCTGTTTTTT. Translated, it gives CASSFGDRDTGELFF.

This clonotype was picked up a small number of times. V gene TRBV6-5 combines with J gene TRBJ1-4; TRBD1 aligns across 8 bases. Germline V gene lookup returns CDR1 MNHEY and CDR2 SVGAGI. CDR3 length equals 18 residues. Trimming cost V 5 bases and J 4 bases; bases outside gene matches: 15. The CDR3 DNA reads TGTGCCAGCAGTCGCACGATGCGGACAGGGCTCGGTAATGAAAAACTGTTTTTT. This translates into CASSRTMRTGLGNEKLFF.

V is TRBV7-2 and J is TRBJ1-5; the D is unclear. The V gene's germline CDR1 is SGHTA and CDR2 FQGNSA. The CDR3 loop spans 16 amino acids. V shed 1 base and J shed 0 bases, with 10 bases lying between them. CDR3 coding DNA: TGTGCCAGCAGCTTAGTTTCGGGCCTTAGCAATCAGCCCCAGCATTTT. This sequence encodes CASSLVSGLSNQPQHF. Complete variable domain (other parts from reference TRBV7-2 and TRBJ1-5): GAGVSQSPSNKVTEKGKDVELRCDPISGHTALYWYRQSLGQGLEFLIYFQGNSAPDKSGLPSDRFSAERTGGSVSTLTIQRTQQEDSAVYLCASSLVSGLSNQPQHFGDGTRLSIL.

The gene calls are TRBV18 and TRBJ1-1; perhaps TRBD1 as D (5 bases). Germline V CDR1 and CDR2: KGHSH, LQKENI. The CDR3 runs 16 residues. Deletions cut 3 bases from V and 0 bases from J, with 14 bases between. CDR3 in DNA: TGTGCCAGCTCACCCAGGGAGGTACTAATGAACACTGAAGCTTTCTTT. Translated, it gives CASSPREVLMNTEAFF.

The chain couples TRBV6-2 or TRBV6-3 to TRBJ1-1; weak D call: TRBD1 (5 bases). Germline CDR1 is MNHEY and CDR2 is SVGEGT. Trimming shortened V by 4 bases and J by 7 bases, and 13 bases separated the two germline ends. The CDR3 sequence is 13 residues long. The DNA for the CDR3 is TGTGCCAGCAGTTCTGCGACAGTTGGTGAAGCTTTCTTT. It is translated as CASSSATVGEAFF.

This clonotype turned up a few times. V gene TRBV20-1 combines with J gene TRBJ1-4; TRBD1 matches 7 bases. This CDR3 has 16 amino acids. The V gene end was trimmed by 1 base and the J gene end by 0 bases; junction bases not matched to a gene: 5. Per the germline V gene, CDR1 is DFQATT and CDR2 is SNEGSKA (reference sequence). CDR3 sequence: CSARGTGPATNEKLFF. The CDR3 DNA reads TGCAGTGCTAGAGGGACAGGACCCGCAACTAATGAAAAACTGTTTTTT.

This clonotype was counted ten times or more. The genes are TRBV12-3 or TRBV12-4 and TRBJ1-1; TRBD1 is a possible D gene (6 bases). The V end lost 2 bases, the J end lost 1 base, and 11 bases lay between the germline ends. CDR3 size: 15 residues. The CDR3 reads CASSLSLGANTEAFF. The CDR3 nucleotides are TGTGCCAGCAGTTTAAGTCTGGGGGCGAACACTGAAGCTTTCTTT.

In DNA form, the CDR3 reads TGTGCCAGCAGAGGGACAGGGGCGAATGAAAAACTGTTTTTT. Encoded protein: CASRGTGANEKLFF. The gene calls are TRBV27 and TRBJ1-4, with TRBD1 identical over 10 bases. With 6 bases clipped from V and 5 bases from J, the junction kept 3 bases outside the gene matches. Germline-derived CDR1 and CDR2 are MNHEY and SMNVEV (reference sequence). This CDR3 spans 14 amino acids.

The rearrangement joins TRBV12-3 or TRBV12-4 to TRBJ1-5, with D possibly being TRBD1 (6 bases). V shed 2 bases and J shed 5 bases, with 10 bases lying between them. The CDR3 spans 14 residues. The DNA for the CDR3 is TGTGCCAGCAGTTTAAGGGACACAGATCAGCCCCAGCATTTT. It translates to CASSLRDTDQPQHF.

This rearrangement joins TRBV20-1 to TRBJ1-1; no definite D call. This CDR3 region has 17 residues. V gave up 1 base and J gave up 5 bases, with 23 bases separating them. CDR1 is DFQATT and CDR2 is SNEGSKA in the germline V gene (reference sequence). The DNA of the CDR3 is TGCAGTGCTAGAGTCGTGGGTCTGGACTACTCGAAAACTGAAGCTTTCTTT. Encoded protein: CSARVVGLDYSKTEAFF.

The rearrangement uses TRBV10-3 and TRBJ2-6; D is unclear. Trimming stripped 4 bases from V and 0 bases from J, with 16 bases between. The CDR3 extends over 18 amino acids. Germline V gives CDR1 ENHRY, CDR2 SYGVKD. CDR3 region: CAISAGRILRSGANVLTF. CDR3 DNA sequence: TGTGCCATCAGTGCCGGACGGATCTTACGCTCTGGGGCCAACGTCCTGACTTTC.

A few counts support this clonotype. The chain employs TRBV20-1 and TRBJ1-1, with unresolved D. The V gene's germline CDR1 is DFQATT and CDR2 SNEGSKA (reference sequence). The CDR3 is 14 amino acids. V lost 2 bases to trimming and J lost 4 bases, with 14 bases between them. CDR3 region: CSARPGPGGTEAFF. DNA of the CDR3: TGCAGTGCTAGACCAGGTCCCGGAGGCACTGAAGCTTTCTTT.

This clonotype was seen ten or more times. This chain links TRBV7-2 with TRBJ1-2; unclear D gene. Germline V gene lookup returns CDR1 SGHTA and CDR2 FQGNSA. This CDR3 is built from 11 residues. With 4 bases removed from V and 8 bases from J, the gap between germline ends came to 8 bases. CDR3 region: CASSSFRGYTF. In nucleotides, the CDR3 is TGTGCCAGCAGCTCATTTCGGGGCTACACCTTC.

This clonotype was detected only a few times. The chain employs TRBV7-6 and TRBJ2-5; D gene unclear. The V gene's germline CDR1 is SGHVS and CDR2 FNYEAQ. The CDR3 runs 13 residues. V was trimmed by 7 bases and J by 0 bases, leaving 9 bases between them. CDR3 loop: CASNSRHQETQYF. Written as DNA, the CDR3 is TGTGCCAGCAACTCCCGGCACCAAGAGACCCAGTACTTC.

This clonotype occurred a few times. The rearrangement joins TRBV20-1 to TRBJ2-5; perhaps TRBD1 as D (5 bases). This CDR3 is 14 amino acids long. Germline V gene sequence: CDR1 DFQATT, CDR2 SNEGSKA (reference sequence). V gave up 5 bases and J gave up 6 bases, with 19 bases separating them. The CDR3 DNA sequence: TGCAGTGCTCCTGTAGCAGGACCAGGGAAGACCCAGTACTTC. It yields the protein CSAPVAGPGKTQYF.